This T cell receptor (beta chain) is drawn from a study of cytomegalovirus exposure and HLA in healthy donors. Study-wide results and limits: Likely technical artifact: a cluster of highly shared sequence variants. Of the V segments, some could not be distinguished, including TRBV6-2 and TRBV6-3, and were excluded.

Vbeta (60) and Jbeta (13) primers were used in the PCR. Clones were sequenced by immunoSEQ multiplex PCR, and TCRdb holds only the in-frame ones, with some missing. This sample yields around 220,000 clones, of which more than 60% are seen a single time; 1.8% belongs to the top ten. The CDR3 is made up of 16 amino acids. Trimming took 3 bases from V and 3 from J; bases not matched to a gene: 9. Germline-derived CDR1 and CDR2 are MGHRA and YSYEKL. This clone was recorded a few times. As yet, its antigen is unknown. This chain connects TRBV4-1 to TRBJ2-3, with TRBD2 matching over 7 bases. Sequenced material: PBMCs. The source of this sequence is a woman aged 25 to 39 in good health and CMV-seronegative. The CDR3 DNA is TGCGCCAGCAGCCACCAAGGACGGGGGGAGACAGATACGCAGTATTTT. Translated: CASSHQGRGETDTQYF.